These T cell receptor beta chains were read from a single sample in a study of T cell responses to AZD1222 COVID-19 vaccine. The repertoire was sequenced with immunoSEQ multiplex PCR; TCRdb's copy has only in-frame clones and lacks some. The table includes 100,000 to 150,000 clones, just over 85% detected once. The sample consisted of peripheral blood, taken on day 0 of AZD1222 vaccination. The receptors were gathered from an adult in good health. The CDR3 runs from the conserved cysteine through the conserved F or W. Fields, in order: clone size, J gene, V gene, D gene, CDR3 DNA, CDR3 protein. A D gene is named only where the DNA matches it firmly. Rows may omit the clone size; those that give it use once, few, many or a size class.

once TRBJ1-2 TRBV5-4 TRBD1 TGTGCCAGCAGCTCGGCTGGACAGGGGGCATATGGCTACACCTTC CASSSAGQGAYGYTF
NA TRBJ2-5 TRBV9 NA TGTGCCAGCAGCCCTATCGGGAAAGAGACCCAGTACTTC CASSPIGKETQYF
NA TRBJ2-7 TRBV19 NA TGTGCCAGTAGTGAGAGCGGTACCTACGAGCAGTACTTC CASSESGTYEQYF
NA TRBJ2-5 TRBV5-1 TRBD2 TGCGCCAGCAGCTTGGGACTAGCGGGGGGGCCTGGAAAGACCCAGTACTTC CASSLGLAGGPGKTQYF
NA TRBJ1-4 TRBV6-5 TRBD1 TGTGCCAGCAGCGACGGACAGGGAGACGAAAAACTGTTTTTT CASSDGQGDEKLFF
NA TRBJ2-5 TRBV4-2 NA TGTGCCAGCAGCCAAGAGCGCCTGCAAGAGACCCAGTACTTC CASSQERLQETQYF
NA TRBJ1-1 TRBV10-3 NA TGTGCCATCAGTGGGACAGCTACTATTGAAGCTTTCTTT CAISGTATIEAFF
NA TRBJ1-5 TRBV24-1 NA TGTGCCACCAGTGACTCTGGGTCGACCGGTCAGCCCCAGCATTTT CATSDSGSTGQPQHF
NA TRBJ1-1 TRBV21-1 NA TGTGCCAGCAGCAAAGACTGGGGACTACAGGGGCTGTGGACTGAAGCTTTCTTT CASSKDWGLQGLWTEAFF
NA TRBJ2-7 TRBV5-4 TRBD1 TGTGCCAGCAGCTTACCGGGACAGCAAAGCTCCTACGAGCAGTACTTC CASSLPGQQSSYEQYF
NA TRBJ1-5 TRBV7-2 TRBD1 TGTGCCAGCAGCTTTTGGGGACAGTATAGCAATCAGCCCCAGCATTTT CASSFWGQYSNQPQHF
NA TRBJ2-1 TRBV30 TRBD1 TGTGCCTGGAGAGGACAGGGCGGCAATGAGCAGTTCTTC CAWRGQGGNEQFF
NA TRBJ2-1 TRBV24-1 TRBD2 TGTGCCACCCGGGCTAGCGGGGTAGGGGAGCAGTTCTTC CATRASGVGEQFF
NA TRBJ2-4 TRBV23-1 NA TGCGCCAGCAGTCAAGTCGAAGGCCGTGCTATAGCCAAAAACATTCAGTACTTC CASSQVEGRAIAKNIQYF
NA TRBJ2-2 TRBV7-9 TRBD2 TGTGCCAGCAGCCCCCCGGGACTAGCGGAGACCGGGGAGCTGTTTTTT CASSPPGLAETGELFF
NA TRBJ2-7 TRBV27 NA TGTGCCAGCAGTTTCTCGACAGCCTACGAGCAGTACTTC CASSFSTAYEQYF
NA TRBJ1-2 TRBV25-1 TRBD1 TGTGCCAGCAGCGGAGGATTACAGGGGGCGGACTATGGCTACACCTTC CASSGGLQGADYGYTF
NA TRBJ1-5 TRBV12-3/TRBV12-4 NA TGTGCCAGCCGTGGGTTAGCGGGGCCCCAGCATTTT CASRGLAGPQHF
NA TRBJ2-1 TRBV11-2 TRBD2 TGTGCCAGCAGCGCGGGACTATACTCCTACAATGAGCAGTTCTTC CASSAGLYSYNEQFF
NA TRBJ1-6 TRBV6-2/TRBV6-3 NA TGTGCCAGCAGTTATGGGGGGAGCTCCTATAATTCACCCCTCCACTTT CASSYGGSSYNSPLHF